The clone carrying this TCR beta chain was seen repeatedly, ten times or more. There are 15 residues in the CDR3. Trimming removed 5 bases from V and 10 bases from J, with 21 bases in between. Germline loops: CDR1 MNHNS, CDR2 SASEGT. This entry is derived from a study of T cells in Graves' hyperthyroidism and ophthalmopathy. When ophthalmopathy did not progress within 18 months, Graves' hyperthyroidism was considered stable. With a duration under 2 months, the hyperthyroidism was newly diagnosed in patients aged 18 to 65. Researchers barred patients who had uncontrolled infection, other autoimmune disease, pregnancy or lactation. Cells are PBMCs isolated from around 9.4 ml of fresh blood. Researchers amplified the TCR beta CDR3 regions from RNA transcripts. A set of HTBI primers served as the primers for a first-round RT-PCR of the TCR CDR3. TCRdb reanalysed the multiplex PCR reads using MiXCR and keeps one entry per CDR3 protein. The sample has some 690,000 distinct CDR3 sequences; approximately 15% are singletons.

The chain has TRBV6-1 and TRBJ2-1; D is ambiguous. Specimen: blood. This sequence originates from a man over 45 with Graves' hyperthyroidism. The CDR3 sequence is CASSNSPILPVEQFF. The CDR3 DNA sequence: TGTGCCAGCAGTAACTCACCGATTCTTCCAGTGGAGCAGTTCTTC.